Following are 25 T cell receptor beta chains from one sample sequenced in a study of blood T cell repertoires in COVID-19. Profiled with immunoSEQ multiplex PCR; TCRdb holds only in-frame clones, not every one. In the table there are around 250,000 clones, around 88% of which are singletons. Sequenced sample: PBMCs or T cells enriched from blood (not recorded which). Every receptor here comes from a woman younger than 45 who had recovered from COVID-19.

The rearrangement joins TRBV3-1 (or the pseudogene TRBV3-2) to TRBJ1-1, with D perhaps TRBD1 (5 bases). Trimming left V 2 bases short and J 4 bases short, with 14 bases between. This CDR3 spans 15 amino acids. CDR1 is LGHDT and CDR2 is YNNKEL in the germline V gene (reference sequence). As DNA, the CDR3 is TGTGCCAGCAGCCAAAGGGGCCGGGAGACCACTGAAGCTTTCTTT. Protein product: CASSQRGRETTEAFF.

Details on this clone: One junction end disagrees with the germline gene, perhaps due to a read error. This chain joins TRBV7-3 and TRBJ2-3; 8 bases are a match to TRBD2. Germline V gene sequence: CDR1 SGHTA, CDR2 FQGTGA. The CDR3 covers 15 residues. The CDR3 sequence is CASSVTSGSTDTQYF. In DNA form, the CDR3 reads TGTGCCAGCAGCGTAACTAGCGGTAGCACAGATACGCAGTATTTT.

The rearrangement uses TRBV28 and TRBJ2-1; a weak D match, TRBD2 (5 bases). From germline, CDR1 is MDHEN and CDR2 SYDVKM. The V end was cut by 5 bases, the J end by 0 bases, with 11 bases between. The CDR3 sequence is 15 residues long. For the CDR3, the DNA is TGTGCCAGCAGTCCTTCTGGGAGCTCCTACAATGAGCAGTTCTTC. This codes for CASSPSGSSYNEQFF.

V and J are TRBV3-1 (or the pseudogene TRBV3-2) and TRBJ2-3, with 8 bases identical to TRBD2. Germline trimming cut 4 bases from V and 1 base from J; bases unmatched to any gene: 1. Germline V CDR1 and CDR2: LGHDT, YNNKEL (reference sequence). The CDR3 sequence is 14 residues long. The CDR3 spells CASSPTSGTDTQYF. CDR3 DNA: TGTGCCAGCAGCCCGACTAGCGGCACAGATACGCAGTATTTT.

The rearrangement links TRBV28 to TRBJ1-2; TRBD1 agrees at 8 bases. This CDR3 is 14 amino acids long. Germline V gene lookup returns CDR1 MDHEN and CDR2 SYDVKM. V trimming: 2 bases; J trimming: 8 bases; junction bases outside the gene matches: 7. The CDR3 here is CASSLGRGLEGYTF. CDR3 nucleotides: TGTGCCAGCAGTTTAGGCAGGGGGCTAGAGGGCTACACCTTC.

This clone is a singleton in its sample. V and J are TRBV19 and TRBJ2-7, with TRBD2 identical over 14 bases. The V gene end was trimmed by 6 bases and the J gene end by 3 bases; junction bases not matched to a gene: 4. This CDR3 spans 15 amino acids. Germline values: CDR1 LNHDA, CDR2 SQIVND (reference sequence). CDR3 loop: CASSGTSGGFYEQYF. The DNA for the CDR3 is TGTGCCAGTAGCGGGACTAGCGGGGGCTTCTACGAGCAGTACTTC.

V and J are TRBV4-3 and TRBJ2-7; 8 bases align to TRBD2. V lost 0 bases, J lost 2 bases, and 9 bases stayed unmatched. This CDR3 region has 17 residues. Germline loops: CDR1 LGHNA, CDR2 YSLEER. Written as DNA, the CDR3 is TGCGCCAGCAGCCAAGAAACGGTGTTAGCGGGGACCTACGAGCAGTACTTC. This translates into CASSQETVLAGTYEQYF.

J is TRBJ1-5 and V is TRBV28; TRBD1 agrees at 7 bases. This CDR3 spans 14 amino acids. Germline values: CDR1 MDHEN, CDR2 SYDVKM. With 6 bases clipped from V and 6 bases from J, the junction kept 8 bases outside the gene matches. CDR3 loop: CASSSGQLSQPQHF. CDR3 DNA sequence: TGTGCCAGCAGCTCGGGACAGCTTAGTCAGCCCCAGCATTTT.

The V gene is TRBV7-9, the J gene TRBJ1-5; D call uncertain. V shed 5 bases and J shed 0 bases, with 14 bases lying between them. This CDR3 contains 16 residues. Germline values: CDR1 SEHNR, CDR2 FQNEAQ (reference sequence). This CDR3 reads CASSPRGYNSNQPQHF. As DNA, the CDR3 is TGTGCCAGCAGCCCCCGCGGTTACAATAGCAATCAGCCCCAGCATTTT.

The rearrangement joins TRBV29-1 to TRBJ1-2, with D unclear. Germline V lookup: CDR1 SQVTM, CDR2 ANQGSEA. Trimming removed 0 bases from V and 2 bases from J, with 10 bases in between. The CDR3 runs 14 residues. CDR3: CSVEDRQANYGYTF. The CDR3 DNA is TGCAGCGTTGAAGATCGGCAGGCGAACTATGGCTACACCTTC. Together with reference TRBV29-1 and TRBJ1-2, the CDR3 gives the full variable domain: SAVISQKPSRDICQRGTSLTIQCQVDSQVTMMFWYRQQPGQSLTLIATANQGSEATYESGFVIDKFPISRPNLTFSTLTVSNMSPEDSSIYLCSVEDRQANYGYTFGSGTRLTVV.

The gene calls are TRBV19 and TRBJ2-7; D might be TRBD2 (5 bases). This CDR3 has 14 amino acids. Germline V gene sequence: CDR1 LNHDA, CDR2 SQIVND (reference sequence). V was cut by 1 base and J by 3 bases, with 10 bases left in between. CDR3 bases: TGTGCCAGTAGTATAGCGGGGTCAATCTACGAGCAGTACTTC. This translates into CASSIAGSIYEQYF.

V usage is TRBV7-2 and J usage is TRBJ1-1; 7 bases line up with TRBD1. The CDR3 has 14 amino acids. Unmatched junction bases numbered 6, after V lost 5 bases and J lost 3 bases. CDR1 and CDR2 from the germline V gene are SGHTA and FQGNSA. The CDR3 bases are TGTGCCAGCAGCAGTACAGGGGCGTACACTGAAGCTTTCTTT. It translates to CASSSTGAYTEAFF.

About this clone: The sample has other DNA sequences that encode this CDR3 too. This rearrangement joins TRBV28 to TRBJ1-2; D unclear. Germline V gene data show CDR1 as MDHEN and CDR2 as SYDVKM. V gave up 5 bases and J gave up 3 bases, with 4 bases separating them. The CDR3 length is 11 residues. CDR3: CASSRDYGYTF. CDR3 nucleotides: TGTGCCAGCAGTAGAGACTATGGCTACACCTTC.

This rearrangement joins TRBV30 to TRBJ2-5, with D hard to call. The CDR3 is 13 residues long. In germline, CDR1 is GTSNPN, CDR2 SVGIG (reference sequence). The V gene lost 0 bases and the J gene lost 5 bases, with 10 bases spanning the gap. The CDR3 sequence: CAWSVLYSETQYF. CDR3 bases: TGTGCCTGGAGTGTACTTTACTCGGAGACCCAGTACTTC.

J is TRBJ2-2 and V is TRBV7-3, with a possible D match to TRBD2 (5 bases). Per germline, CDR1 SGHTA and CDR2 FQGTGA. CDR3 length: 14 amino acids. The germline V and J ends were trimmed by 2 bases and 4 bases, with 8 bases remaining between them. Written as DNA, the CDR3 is TGTGCCAGCAGCTTAGAGGGCGGCACCGGGGAGCTGTTTTTT. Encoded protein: CASSLEGGTGELFF. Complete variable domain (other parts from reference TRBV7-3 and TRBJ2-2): GAGVSQTPSNKVTEKGKYVELRCDPISGHTALYWYRQSLGQGPEFLIYFQGTGAADDSGLPNDRFFAVRPEGSVSTLKIQRTERGDSAVYLCASSLEGGTGELFFGEGSRLTVL.

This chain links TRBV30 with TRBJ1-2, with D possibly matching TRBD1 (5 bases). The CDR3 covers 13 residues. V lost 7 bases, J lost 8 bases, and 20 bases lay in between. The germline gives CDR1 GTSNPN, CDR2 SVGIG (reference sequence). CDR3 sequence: CASSGHPDGGYTF. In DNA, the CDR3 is TGTGCCTCATCAGGGCATCCCGACGGGGGCTACACCTTC. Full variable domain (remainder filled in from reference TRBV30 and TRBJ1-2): SQTIHQWPATLVQPVGSPLSLECTVEGTSNPNLYWYRQAAGRGLQLLFYSVGIGQISSEVPQNLSASRPQDRQFILSSKKLLLSDSGFYLCASSGHPDGGYTFGSGTRLTVV.

The CDR3 is CASSPSQTGGREQYF. CDR3 bases: TGTGCCAGCAGTCCCTCCCAGACAGGTGGGCGCGAGCAGTACTTC. V usage is TRBV27 and J usage is TRBJ2-7; maybe TRBD1 (6 bases). V was cut by 5 bases and J by 6 bases, with 20 bases left in between. The CDR3 contains 15 residues. The germline CDR1 and CDR2 sequences are MNHEY and SMNVEV (reference sequence).

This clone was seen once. DNA of the CDR3: TGTGCCTGGAGTTCTCCAGGGGTGGACTATGGCTACACCTTC. Its translation is CAWSSPGVDYGYTF. The V gene is TRBV30, the J gene TRBJ1-2; weak D call: TRBD1 (6 bases). Trimming pared 2 bases from V and 3 bases from J, leaving 13 bases between. The CDR3 length is 14 residues. Germline loops: CDR1 GTSNPN, CDR2 SVGIG (reference sequence).

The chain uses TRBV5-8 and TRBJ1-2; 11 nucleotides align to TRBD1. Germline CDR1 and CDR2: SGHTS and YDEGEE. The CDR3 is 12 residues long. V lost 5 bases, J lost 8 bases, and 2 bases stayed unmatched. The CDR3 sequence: CASRWTGGGYTF. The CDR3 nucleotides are TGTGCCAGCAGGTGGACAGGGGGCGGCTACACCTTC. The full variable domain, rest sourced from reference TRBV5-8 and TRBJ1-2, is EAGVTQSPTHLIKTRGQQATLRCSPISGHTSVYWYQQALGLGLQFLLWYDEGEERNRGNFPPRFSGRQFPNYSSELNVNALELEDSALYLCASRWTGGGYTFGSGTRLTVV.

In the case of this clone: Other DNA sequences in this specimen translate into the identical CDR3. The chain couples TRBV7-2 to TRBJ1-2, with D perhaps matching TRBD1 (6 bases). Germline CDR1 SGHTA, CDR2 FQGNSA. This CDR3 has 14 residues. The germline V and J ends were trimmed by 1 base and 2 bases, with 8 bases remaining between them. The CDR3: CASSLGQGNYGYTF. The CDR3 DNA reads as TGTGCCAGCAGCTTAGGTCAGGGGAACTATGGCTACACCTTC.

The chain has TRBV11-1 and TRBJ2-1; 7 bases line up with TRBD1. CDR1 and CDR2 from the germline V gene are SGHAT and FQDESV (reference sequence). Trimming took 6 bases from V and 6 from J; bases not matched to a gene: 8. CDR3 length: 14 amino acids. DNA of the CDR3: TGTGCCAGCAGGGCGACAGGGTTGAGCAATGAGCAGTTCTTC. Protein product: CASRATGLSNEQFF. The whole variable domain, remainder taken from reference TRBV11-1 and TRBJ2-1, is EAEVAQSPRYKITEKSQAVAFWCDPISGHATLYWYRQILGQGPELLVQFQDESVVDDSQLPKDRFSAERLKGVDSTLKIQPAELGDSAMYLCASRATGLSNEQFFGPGTRLTVL.

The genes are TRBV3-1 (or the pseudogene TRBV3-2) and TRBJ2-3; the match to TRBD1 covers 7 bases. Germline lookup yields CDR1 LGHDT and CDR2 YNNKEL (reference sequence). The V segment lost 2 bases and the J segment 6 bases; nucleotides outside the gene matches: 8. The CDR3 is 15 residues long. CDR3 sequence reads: CASSQLDRASDTQYF. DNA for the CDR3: TGTGCCAGCAGCCAACTCGACAGGGCTTCCGATACGCAGTATTTT.

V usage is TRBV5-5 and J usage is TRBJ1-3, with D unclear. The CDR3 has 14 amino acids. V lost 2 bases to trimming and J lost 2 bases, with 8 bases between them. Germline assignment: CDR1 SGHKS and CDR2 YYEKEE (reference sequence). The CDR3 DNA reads TGTGCCAGCAGCTTACGGGAGGCTGGAAACACCATATATTTT. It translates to CASSLREAGNTIYF.

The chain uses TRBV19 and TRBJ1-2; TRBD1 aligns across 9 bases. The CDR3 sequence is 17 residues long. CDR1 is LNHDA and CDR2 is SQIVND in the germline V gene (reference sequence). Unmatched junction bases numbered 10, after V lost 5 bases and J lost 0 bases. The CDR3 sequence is CASSAGTGSTTNYGYTF. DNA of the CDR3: TGTGCCAGTAGTGCCGGGACAGGGTCCACAACTAACTATGGCTACACCTTC.

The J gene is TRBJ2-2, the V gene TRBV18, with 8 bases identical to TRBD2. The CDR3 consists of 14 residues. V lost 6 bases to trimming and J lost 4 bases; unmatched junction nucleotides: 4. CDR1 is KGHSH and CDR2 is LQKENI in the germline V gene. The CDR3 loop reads CASSRTSSTGELFF. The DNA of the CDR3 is TGTGCCAGCTCCCGGACTAGCAGCACCGGGGAGCTGTTTTTT.